What follows are 21 T cell receptor beta chains derived from one specimen sequenced in a study of a mutant IDH1 vaccine in newly diagnosed glioma. These receptors are not linked to any known antigen. Time point: week 23, last vaccination. Each dose of the vaccine consisted of 300 ug of mutant IDH1 20-mer peptide, with topical imiquimod. Here immunoSEQ multiplex PCR was the method, and the copy in TCRdb shows in-frame clones only, minus some. The repertoire has roughly 76,000 clones, over 75% of them found once; the top ten carry 2% to 2.5%. Here the sequenced sample was PBMCs, taken from a glioma patient whose treatment included an IDH1 peptide vaccine. These receptors all come from a man aged 30 to 45 with glioma. Some clones in this sample may be carry-over from other donors' samples.

The chain links TRBV28 to TRBJ1-1; no firm D call. The CDR3 length is 15 residues. With 5 bases removed from V and 2 bases from J, the gap between germline ends came to 15 bases. Per germline, CDR1 MDHEN and CDR2 SYDVKM. Here the CDR3 DNA reads TGTGCCAGCAGTCCCTCGGGAGGGTTTAACACTGAAGCTTTCTTT. As protein: CASSPSGGFNTEAFF.

This chain joins TRBV4-3 and TRBJ1-6, with unresolved D. CDR3 size: 16 residues. CDR1 is LGHNA and CDR2 is YSLEER in the germline V gene. The V and J ends lost 5 bases and 7 bases respectively, with 18 bases between them. CDR3 in amino acids: CASSSHPRGLNSPLHF. Written as DNA, the CDR3 is TGCGCCAGCAGCTCCCACCCCCGAGGCTTAAATTCACCCCTCCACTTT.

The chain employs TRBV6-1 and TRBJ1-6; D may be TRBD1 (5 bases). CDR1 MNHNS and CDR2 SASEGT come from the germline V gene. The CDR3 contains 15 residues. V lost 2 bases, J lost 9 bases, and 14 bases lay in between. In nucleotides, the CDR3 is TGTGCCAGCAGTGAAAGGGACGGTAGTGGTTCACCCCTCCACTTT. Protein sequence: CASSERDGSGSPLHF.

This sequence joins TRBV7-6 and TRBJ2-1; 9 bases align to TRBD1. The CDR3 consists of 13 residues. Trimming removed 5 bases from V and 8 bases from J; junction bases left unmatched: 4. Germline values: CDR1 SGHVS, CDR2 FNYEAQ. CDR3 coding DNA: TGTGCCAGCAGCCGGGACAGGGAGGATGAGCAGTTCTTC. As protein: CASSRDREDEQFF.

This rearrangement joins TRBV7-3 to TRBJ1-2; D unclear. V was cut by 1 base and J by 2 bases, with 11 bases left in between. Germline V CDR1 and CDR2: SGHTA, FQGTGA. The CDR3 spans 15 residues. The CDR3 reads CASSLNQGSNYGYTF. CDR3 coding DNA: TGTGCCAGCAGCTTAAATCAAGGGAGCAACTATGGCTACACCTTC.

The chain couples TRBV5-8 to TRBJ1-1; D remains unclear. Trimming left V 5 bases short and J 8 bases short, with 13 bases between. Germline V lookup: CDR1 SGHTS, CDR2 YDEGEE. The CDR3 is 12 amino acids. The CDR3 region is CASSAQDLEAFF. The CDR3 nucleotides read TGTGCCAGCAGTGCCCAAGACCTAGAAGCTTTCTTT.

The J gene is TRBJ2-5, the V gene TRBV27; D is unresolved. The germline CDR1 and CDR2 sequences are MNHEY and SMNVEV (reference sequence). V was clipped by 6 bases and J by 11 bases, with 10 bases between them. The CDR3 loop spans 10 amino acids. CDR3 sequence: CASRQVRQYF. The CDR3, as DNA: TGTGCCAGCAGACAAGTGCGGCAGTACTTC.

The genes are TRBV5-1 and TRBJ1-1, with 10 bases aligning to TRBD1. The CDR3 totals 14 residues. V lost 6 bases and J lost 5; bases outside the gene matches: 7. Germline CDR1 reads SGHRS; CDR2 reads YFSETQ. Written as DNA, the CDR3 is TGCGCCAGCACCTATGGACAGGGGGTGACTGAAGCTTTCTTT. Amino acids: CASTYGQGVTEAFF.

The V and J genes are TRBV6-6 and TRBJ2-5; weak D call: TRBD2 (5 bases). The DNA end lines up better with TRBJ2-7; the J call may be wrong. Germline V CDR1 and CDR2: MNHNY, SVGAGI (reference sequence). There are 14 residues in the CDR3. The CDR3 is CASSYEGNSYEQYF. The CDR3 coding sequence is TGTGCCAGCAGTTACGAGGGTAACTCCTACGAGCAGTACTTC.

This clone was detected many times. The J gene is TRBJ1-1, the V gene TRBV5-4; perhaps TRBD1 as D (5 bases). The CDR3 length is 15 residues. Germline V CDR1 and CDR2: SGHNT, YYREEE (reference sequence). Trimming cost V 4 bases and J 8 bases, with 21 bases left between them. The chain's CDR3 is CASSLRAGWGLEAFF. DNA of the CDR3: TGTGCCAGCAGCCTTCGAGCAGGGTGGGGTCTCGAAGCTTTCTTT.

The J gene is TRBJ2-7, the V gene TRBV15; D is possibly TRBD1 (7 bases). This CDR3 comprises 15 residues. Germline CDR1 LNHNV, CDR2 YYDKDF (reference sequence). Trimming removed 3 bases at V and 5 bases at J, with 17 bases between. The CDR3 DNA is TGTGCCACCAGCAGGCAGGGGGGATCGGGAGACGAGCAGTACTTC. Amino acids: CATSRQGGSGDEQYF.

V is TRBV27 and J is TRBJ2-7, with D unclear. The CDR3 length is 13 residues. Germline CDR1 and CDR2: MNHEY and SMNVEV (reference sequence). V dropped 1 base and J dropped 2 bases, with 6 bases sitting between them. The DNA for the CDR3 is TGTGCCAGCAGTTTATATGGCCCCTACGAGCAGTACTTC. Its translation is CASSLYGPYEQYF.

This chain joins TRBV7-8 and TRBJ2-2; 7 nucleotides line up with TRBD1. The CDR3 totals 15 residues. Germline trimming cut 5 bases from V and 1 base from J; bases unmatched to any gene: 4. Germline CDR1 reads SGHVS; CDR2 reads FQNEAQ. In DNA form, the CDR3 reads TGTGCCAGCAGCAGACAGGGACAGAACACCGGGGAGCTGTTTTTT. Translating gives CASSRQGQNTGELFF.

The chain employs TRBV7-2 and TRBJ1-2; 9 bases are shared with TRBD1. V was pared by 3 bases and J by 4 bases, with 3 bases of the junction left unmatched. CDR1 is SGHTA, CDR2 FQGNSA, per germline. This CDR3 is built from 14 residues. The CDR3 region is CASSFDRGAYGYTF. Here the CDR3 DNA reads TGTGCCAGCAGCTTCGACAGGGGGGCCTATGGCTACACCTTC.

The rearrangement joins TRBV28 to TRBJ1-4; no clear D. V was trimmed by 6 bases and J by 5 bases, leaving 16 bases between them. This CDR3 region has 15 residues. CDR1 and CDR2 (germline): MDHEN, SYDVKM. The CDR3 DNA follows: TGTGCCAGCAGCCCAACCGGATACGGGAATGAAAAACTGTTTTTT. Translated, it gives CASSPTGYGNEKLFF.

The rearrangement joins TRBV4-1 to TRBJ2-7; possible D gene TRBD1, 6 bases. CDR1 is MGHRA, CDR2 YSYEKL, per germline. Deletions cut 8 bases from V and 6 bases from J, with 20 bases between. CDR3 length: 14 residues. The chain's CDR3 is CASRPTGNVPEQYF. The CDR3 DNA reads as TGCGCCAGCCGACCGACAGGAAACGTCCCCGAGCAGTACTTC.

CDR3 in DNA: TGTGCCAGCAGCTACCGGCAAGAAGAGACCCAGTACTTC. It translates to CASSYRQEETQYF. The chain employs TRBV7-9 and TRBJ2-5; D is unresolved. Germline V gene sequence: CDR1 SEHNR, CDR2 FQNEAQ (reference sequence). The CDR3 has 13 residues. Between the trimmed V and J ends, which lost 4 bases and 3 bases, there was a span of 9 bases.

The V gene is TRBV7-8, the J gene TRBJ2-1; 10 nucleotides line up with TRBD2. CDR1 is SGHVS, CDR2 FQNEAQ, per germline. The CDR3 consists of 16 residues. V was clipped by 7 bases and J by 2 bases; unmatched bases: 8. CDR3: CASKRLAGATYNEQFF. The CDR3 DNA is TGTGCCAGCAAACGTCTAGCGGGGGCAACCTACAATGAGCAGTTCTTC.

This clone appeared a single time. The gene calls are TRBV6-9 and TRBJ1-2; maybe TRBD1 (5 bases). V lost 4 bases to trimming and J lost 4 bases, with 19 bases between them. The CDR3 is made up of 16 amino acids. The germline V gene encodes CDR1 MNHGY and CDR2 SVAAGI. Here the CDR3 reads CASSFRPGDLPYGYTF. In DNA, the CDR3 is TGTGCCAGCAGTTTCCGTCCGGGGGACCTCCCCTATGGCTACACCTTC.

This clone has more than one count but fewer than ten. This sequence joins TRBV6-6 and TRBJ1-2; no definite D call. Germline V gene sequence: CDR1 MNHNY, CDR2 SVGAGI (reference sequence). V was cut by 0 bases and J by 14 bases, with 10 bases left in between. This CDR3 comprises 11 residues. The chain's CDR3 is CASSYSMRCTF. The CDR3, as DNA: TGTGCCAGCAGTTACTCGATGAGGTGTACCTTC.

This chain uses TRBV2 with TRBJ1-1, with a tentative D call TRBD1 (5 bases). The V end lost 8 bases, the J end lost 1 base, and 11 bases lay between the germline ends. This CDR3 is 13 amino acids long. Germline V gene lookup returns CDR1 SNHLY and CDR2 FYNNEI. CDR3: CASCRDPNTEAFF. DNA for the CDR3: TGTGCCAGCTGCCGGGACCCGAACACTGAAGCTTTCTTT.